These 11 T cell receptor beta chains were sequenced from one sample in a study of T cells in Graves' hyperthyroidism and ophthalmopathy. What was amplified from RNA transcripts were TCR beta CDR3 regions. HTBI primers were employed in a first-round RT-PCR of the TCR CDR3. One entry per CDR3 protein, called by TCRdb with MiXCR from the multiplex PCR reads. Of approximately 600,000 distinct CDR3 sequences listed, 20% to 25% are singletons. Sequenced material: blood. These receptor sequences come from a man under 40 with Graves' ophthalmopathy.

This clonotype was seen ten or more times. The chain is built from TRBV2 and TRBJ2-3; TRBD2 might be the D (6 bases). This CDR3 has 13 amino acids. Germline V gene data show CDR1 as SNHLY and CDR2 as FYNNEI. The V end was cut by 10 bases, the J end by 2 bases, with 13 bases between. This CDR3 reads CAILGTDTDTQYF. For the CDR3, the DNA is TGTGCCATCCTTGGGACTGACACAGATACGCAGTATTTT.

This clonotype was found many times. The rearrangement uses TRBV12-3 or TRBV12-4 and TRBJ2-5, with 7 bases matching TRBD2. J was trimmed by 4 bases and V by 3 bases; bases with no gene match: 5. The CDR3 loop spans 14 amino acids. CDR3 sequence reads: CASSFSTSRETQYF. The CDR3 nucleotides are TGTGCCAGCAGTTTTTCGACTAGCAGAGAGACCCAGTACTTC.

The rearrangement uses TRBV5-5 and TRBJ1-5; D unclear. The CDR3 is 12 residues long. Germline values: CDR1 SGHKS, CDR2 YYEKEE (reference sequence). Trimming cost V 2 bases and J 8 bases, with 8 bases left between them. The CDR3 protein is CASSFGSEPQHF. Here the CDR3 DNA reads TGTGCCAGCAGCTTCGGGTCCGAGCCCCAGCATTTT.

This clonotype was counted only a few times. The rearrangement links TRBV20-1 to TRBJ1-1, with D perhaps matching TRBD1 (6 bases). Germline CDR1 and CDR2: DFQATT and SNEGSKA (reference sequence). Trimming stripped 5 bases from V and 2 bases from J, with 21 bases between. There are 16 residues in the CDR3. For the CDR3, the DNA is TGCAGTGCTCCCCGATGGGGGGCGAGGGATAACACTGAAGCTTTCTTT. The encoded protein is CSAPRWGARDNTEAFF.

This clonotype was found a few times. This chain connects TRBV7-8 to TRBJ1-5; 7 bases are shared with TRBD1. V was pared by 5 bases and J by 9 bases, with 10 bases of the junction left unmatched. This CDR3 is built from 14 residues. Germline CDR1 and CDR2: SGHVS and FQNEAQ. The CDR3 DNA reads TGTGCCAGCAGCCCCATCCGAGGGGGCCCGCCCCAGCATTTT. Its translation is CASSPIRGGPPQHF. Full variable domain (remainder filled in from reference TRBV7-8 and TRBJ1-5): GAGVSQSPRYKVAKRGQDVALRCDPISGHVSLFWYQQALGQGPEFLTYFQNEAQLDKSGLPSDRFFAERPEGSVSTLKIQRTQQEDSAVYLCASSPIRGGPPQHFGDGTRLSIL.

The chain links TRBV6-1 to TRBJ1-5, with D maybe TRBD1 (5 bases). Germline V gene sequence: CDR1 MNHNS, CDR2 SASEGT. Trimming pared 4 bases from V and 0 bases from J, leaving 13 bases between. The CDR3 is 16 residues long. The CDR3 loop reads CASSVPTGLSNQPQHF. As DNA, the CDR3 is TGTGCCAGCAGTGTACCGACGGGGCTTAGCAATCAGCCCCAGCATTTT.

This clonotype has ten or more counts. The chain combines TRBV11-2 with TRBJ2-7; TRBD2 agrees at 9 bases. V lost 3 bases and J lost 4; bases outside the gene matches: 10. CDR1 and CDR2 (germline): SGHAT, FQNNGV. This CDR3 has 16 amino acids. The DNA for the CDR3 is TGTGCCAGCAGCTTCGACTTGGGCGGGAGGGTTTACGAGCAGTACTTC. Its protein is CASSFDLGGRVYEQYF.

The chain employs TRBV2 and TRBJ1-2, with D perhaps TRBD1 (5 bases). The CDR3 totals 13 residues. In germline, CDR1 is SNHLY, CDR2 FYNNEI. The ends were cut back, 4 bases at V and 3 bases at J, with 9 bases in the middle. The CDR3 DNA sequence: TGTGCCAGCAGTGGGCAGGGATACTATGGCTACACCTTC. It specifies CASSGQGYYGYTF.

This clonotype has a handful of counts. This chain joins TRBV20-1 and TRBJ2-1; 8 bases are a match to TRBD1. Germline assignment: CDR1 DFQATT and CDR2 SNEGSKA (reference sequence). The CDR3 is 15 residues long. V gave up 6 bases and J gave up 2 bases; unmatched junction bases: 9. CDR3 coding DNA: TGCAGTGCACTTGACAGGGGCCATACCTACAATGAGCAGTTCTTC. It encodes CSALDRGHTYNEQFF.

CDR3: CSAFNRGQNTDTQYF. The CDR3 region has the DNA TGCAGTGCTTTTAACCGAGGACAGAACACAGATACGCAGTATTTT. The chain carries TRBV20-1 and TRBJ2-3, with D perhaps matching TRBD1 (6 bases). The CDR3 contains 15 residues. V lost 5 bases and J lost 2, with 17 bases in between. Looked up from germline, CDR1 is DFQATT and CDR2 is SNEGSKA (reference sequence).

This clonotype was seen a handful of times. The CDR3 bases are TGTGCCAGCAGTTCCCCAAGGGGGGGGAGCTCCTATAATTCACCCCTCCACTTT. Residues: CASSSPRGGSSYNSPLHF. The rearrangement joins TRBV28 to TRBJ1-6, with a tentative D call TRBD1 (6 bases). CDR3 length: 18 amino acids. Germline CDR1 reads MDHEN; CDR2 reads SYDVKM. Deletions cut 4 bases from V and 0 bases from J, with 16 bases between. Combining the CDR3 with reference TRBV28 and TRBJ1-6 gives the whole variable domain DVKVTQSSRYLVKRTGEKVFLECVQDMDHENMFWYRQDPGLGLRLIYFSYDVKMKEKGDIPEGYSVSREKKERFSLILESASTNQTSMYLCASSSPRGGSSYNSPLHFGNGTRLTVT.